The sample holds many counts of the clone carrying this TCR beta chain. Its cognate antigen is unknown. This sample is drawn from a study of human T cells and chemical hapten exposure. As for time point: healthy volunteer bleed at 2 weeks. Whole blood, unfractionated, served as the material for total RNA extraction. General study findings and limits: Following DPC sensitization, TCRs present above 1 in 1000 frequency showed no change.

V lost 10 bases to trimming and J lost 0 bases, with 14 bases between them. The CDR3 loop spans 14 amino acids. CDR1 and CDR2 from the germline V gene are SNHLY and FYNNEI. Original processing notes: Per sample, the median was roughly 96,000 TCRs, with values from roughly 23,000 to 640,000. A single record per CDR3 protein comes from TCRdb applying MiXCR to the RACE reads. For this entry, the V and J calls and clone size follow TCRdb and not the study's own pipeline. Here the sample spans roughly 49,000 distinct CDR3 sequences, 3.5% to 4.5% being singletons. Sequenced: whole blood. This receptor was obtained from a female donor in good health. Some clones in this sample may be carry-over from other donors' samples. V usage is TRBV2 and J usage is TRBJ2-3, with D possibly matching TRBD1 (7 bases). The CDR3 DNA reads TGTGCCATCAGGGGGGAGTATAGCACAGATACGCAGTATTTT. It is translated as CAIRGEYSTDTQYF.